This TCR beta chain was captured in a study of Ad26.COV2.S vaccination and SARS-CoV-2 variants. Study-level background: The vaccine Ad26.COV2.S was put into the muscle once, or twice with 56 days between.

Treatment given: 19 received Ad26.COV2.S at low or high dose, single or two shots; several received placebo; per-sample allocation not given. Sample collection was performed on day 63 after the first vaccine or placebo injection. Profiling relied on immunoSEQ multiplex PCR, and the TCRdb table lists in-frame clones only, not all of them. Of approximately 400,000 clones detected, 70% to 90% appear once; the ten largest clones hold roughly 3.3%. V was pared by 8 bases and J by 5 bases, with 18 bases between. CDR3 length: 14 amino acids. Germline V lookup: CDR1 SNHLY, CDR2 FYNNEI. This TCR derives from a person aged 18 to 59 who received the Ad26.COV2.S COVID-19 vaccine or a placebo. The sample was peripheral blood, taken in a trial of Ad26.COV2.S vaccine versus placebo. V gene TRBV2 combines with J gene TRBJ2-5; D is possibly TRBD2 (5 bases). CDR3 sequence: CASLHNGRGETQYF. The CDR3 DNA reads as TGTGCCAGCCTGCATAATGGACGAGGGGAGACCCAGTACTTC.